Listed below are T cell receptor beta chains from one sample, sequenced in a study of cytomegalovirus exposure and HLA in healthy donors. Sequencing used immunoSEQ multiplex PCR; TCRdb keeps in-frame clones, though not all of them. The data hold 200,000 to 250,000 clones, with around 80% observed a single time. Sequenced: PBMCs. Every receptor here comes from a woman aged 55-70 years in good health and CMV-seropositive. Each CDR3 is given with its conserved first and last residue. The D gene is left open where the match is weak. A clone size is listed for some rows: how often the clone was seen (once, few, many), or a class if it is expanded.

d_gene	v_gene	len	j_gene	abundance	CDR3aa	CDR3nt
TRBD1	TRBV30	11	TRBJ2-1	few	CAWARGNEQFF	TGTGCCTGGGCCAGGGGGAATGAGCAGTTCTTC
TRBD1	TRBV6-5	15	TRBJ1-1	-	CASSYSTGVDTEAFF	TGTGCCAGCAGTTACTCGACAGGGGTAGATACTGAAGCTTTCTTT
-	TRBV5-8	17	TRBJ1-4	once	CAGHIGRPDNPGENFLF	TGTGCCGGACACATAGGGCGTCCAGACAACCCAGGCGAAAACTTCCTTTTT
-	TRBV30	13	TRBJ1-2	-	CAWSVGRDYGYTF	TGTGCCTGGAGTGTAGGCAGGGACTATGGCTACACCTTC
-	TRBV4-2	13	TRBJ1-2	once	CASSQGRNYGYTF	TGTGCCAGCAGCCAAGGCAGAAACTATGGCTACACCTTC
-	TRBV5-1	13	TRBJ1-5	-	CASSLGGVQPQHF	TGCGCCAGCAGCTTGGGCGGGGTTCAGCCCCAGCATTTT
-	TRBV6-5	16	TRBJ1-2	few	CASSYSQGSLLYGYTF	TGTGCCAGCAGTTACTCTCAGGGATCCCTCCTCTATGGCTACACCTTC
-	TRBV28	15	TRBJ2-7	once	CASSSPAGAGYEQYF	TGTGCCAGCAGTTCCCCCGCGGGGGCCGGCTACGAGCAGTACTTC
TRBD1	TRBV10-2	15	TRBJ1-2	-	CASSDVGQGFVGYTF	TGCGCCAGCAGTGATGTAGGACAGGGGTTTGTGGGCTACACCTTC
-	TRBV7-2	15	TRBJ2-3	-	CASSLDGRVTDTQYF	TGTGCCAGCAGCTTAGATGGCAGGGTGACAGATACGCAGTATTTT
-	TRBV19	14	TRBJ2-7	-	CASRDTGKSYEQYF	TGTGCCAGTAGAGACACAGGGAAGTCCTACGAGCAGTACTTC
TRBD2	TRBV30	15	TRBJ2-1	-	CTWSQKGLADNEQFF	TGTACCTGGAGCCAAAAAGGACTAGCGGACAATGAGCAGTTCTTC